This T cell receptor beta chain came from a study of cytomegalovirus exposure and HLA in healthy donors. Whole-study results and caveats: Indistinguishable V segments such as TRBV6-2 and TRBV6-3 were excluded. Later analysis placed DRB1 highest and HLA-C lowest in TCR association rates, which differed by HLA locus. Rare sequences made up most TCRs, while some public TCRs were found in many donors. Investigators reported 150 to 200 TCR beta chains as tied to cytomegalovirus.

In the PCR, 60 Vbeta and 13 Jbeta primers were used. Data came from immunoSEQ multiplex PCR; TCRdb stores just in-frame clones and leaves some out. This sample has some 150,000 clones; roughly 70% occur once, and the top ten carry more than 6.5%. The CDR3 sequence is 14 residues long. Germline lookup yields CDR1 SGDLS and CDR2 YYNGEE. Trimming took off 3 bases at V and 7 bases at J, with 16 bases between the two ends. This clone is a singleton in its sample. Its antigen is undetermined. Input material: PBMCs. This receptor was obtained from a man aged 30 to 39 in good health and CMV-seronegative. The V and J genes are TRBV9 and TRBJ1-1; maybe TRBD1 (5 bases). CDR3 sequence reads: CASSASQGYGEAFF. The CDR3 coding sequence is TGTGCCAGCAGCGCCTCCCAGGGTTATGGTGAAGCTTTCTTT.